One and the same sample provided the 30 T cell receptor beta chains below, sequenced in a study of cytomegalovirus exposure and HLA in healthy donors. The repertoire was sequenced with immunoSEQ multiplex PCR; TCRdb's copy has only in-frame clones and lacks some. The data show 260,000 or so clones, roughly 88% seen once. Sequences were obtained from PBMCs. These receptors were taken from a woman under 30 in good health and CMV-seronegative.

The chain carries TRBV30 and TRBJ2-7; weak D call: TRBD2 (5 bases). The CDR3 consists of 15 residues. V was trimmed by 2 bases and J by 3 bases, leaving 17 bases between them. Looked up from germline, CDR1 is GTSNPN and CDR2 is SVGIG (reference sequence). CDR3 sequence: CAWSKGALHFYEQYF. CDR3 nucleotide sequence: TGTGCCTGGAGTAAGGGAGCCCTCCACTTCTACGAGCAGTACTTC. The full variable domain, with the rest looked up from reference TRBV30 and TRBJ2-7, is SQTIHQWPATLVQPVGSPLSLECTVEGTSNPNLYWYRQAAGRGLQLLFYSVGIGQISSEVPQNLSASRPQDRQFILSSKKLLLSDSGFYLCAWSKGALHFYEQYFGPGTRLTVT.

CDR3 in DNA: TGTGCCACCAGCAGAACTCCGGGACAGGGACATGAAAAACTGTTTTTT. This codes for CATSRTPGQGHEKLFF. V usage is TRBV15 and J usage is TRBJ1-4, with 9 nucleotides matching TRBD1. Unmatched junction bases numbered 7, after V lost 2 bases and J lost 6 bases. CDR3 length equals 16 residues. The germline V gene has CDR1 LNHNV and CDR2 YYDKDF (reference sequence).

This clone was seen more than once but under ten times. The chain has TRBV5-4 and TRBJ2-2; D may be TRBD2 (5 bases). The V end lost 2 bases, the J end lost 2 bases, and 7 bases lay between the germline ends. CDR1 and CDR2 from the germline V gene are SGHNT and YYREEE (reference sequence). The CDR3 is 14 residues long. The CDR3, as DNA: TGTGCCAGCAGCTTTCGGGGTAACACCGGGGAGCTGTTTTTT. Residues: CASSFRGNTGELFF.

For the CDR3, the DNA is TGTGCCAGCAGTTACCACGGGACAGATCGGGAAAAACTGTTTTTT. Protein product: CASSYHGTDREKLFF. J is TRBJ1-4 and V is TRBV6-6; 7 positions match TRBD1. The V and J ends lost 2 bases and 8 bases, in that order; junction bases with no gene match: 8. CDR3 size: 15 residues. Germline-derived CDR1 and CDR2 are MNHNY and SVGAGI (reference sequence).

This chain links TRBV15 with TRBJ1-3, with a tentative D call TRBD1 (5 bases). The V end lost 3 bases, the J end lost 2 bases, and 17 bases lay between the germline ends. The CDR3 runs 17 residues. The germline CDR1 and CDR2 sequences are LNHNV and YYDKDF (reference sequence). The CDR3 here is CATSSDLFRVTGNTIYF. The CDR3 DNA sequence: TGTGCCACCAGCAGCGACCTTTTCAGGGTAACTGGAAACACCATATATTTT.

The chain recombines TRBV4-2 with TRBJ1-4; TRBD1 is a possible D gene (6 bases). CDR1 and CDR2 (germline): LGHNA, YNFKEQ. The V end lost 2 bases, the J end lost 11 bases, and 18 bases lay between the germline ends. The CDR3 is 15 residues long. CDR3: CASSQTRQAFAKLFF. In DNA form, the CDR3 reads TGTGCCAGCAGCCAAACAAGACAGGCCTTCGCGAAACTGTTTTTT.

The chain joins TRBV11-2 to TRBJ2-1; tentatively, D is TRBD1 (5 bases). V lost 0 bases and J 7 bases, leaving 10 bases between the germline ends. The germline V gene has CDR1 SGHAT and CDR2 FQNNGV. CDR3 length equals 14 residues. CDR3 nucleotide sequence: TGTGCCAGCAGCTTAGATCGGCAGGGAAATGAGCAGTTCTTC. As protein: CASSLDRQGNEQFF.

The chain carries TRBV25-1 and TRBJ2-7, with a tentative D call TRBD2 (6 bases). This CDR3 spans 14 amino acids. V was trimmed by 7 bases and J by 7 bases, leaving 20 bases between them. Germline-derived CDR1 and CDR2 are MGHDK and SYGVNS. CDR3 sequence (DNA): TGTGCCAGCACCGAGGGGACGGGAGTTAGTGAGCAGTACTTC. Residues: CASTEGTGVSEQYF.

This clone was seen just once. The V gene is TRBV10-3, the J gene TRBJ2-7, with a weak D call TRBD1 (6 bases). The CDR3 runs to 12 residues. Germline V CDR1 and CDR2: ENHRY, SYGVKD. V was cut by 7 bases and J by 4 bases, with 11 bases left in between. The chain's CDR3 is CAITDSSYEQYF. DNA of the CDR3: TGTGCCATCACGGACAGTTCGTACGAGCAGTACTTC.

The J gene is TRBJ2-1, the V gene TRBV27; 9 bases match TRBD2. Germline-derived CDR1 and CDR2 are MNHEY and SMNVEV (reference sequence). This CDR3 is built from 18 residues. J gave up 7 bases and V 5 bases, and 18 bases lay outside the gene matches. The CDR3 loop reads CASSLLTTGLAGLNEQFF. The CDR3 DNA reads TGTGCCAGCAGTCTCCTCACCACGGGCCTAGCGGGACTGAATGAGCAGTTCTTC.

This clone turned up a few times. The DNA for the CDR3 is TGTGCCAGCAGCCCCGTCGTACACCAGGTCTATGGCTACACCTTC. It encodes CASSPVVHQVYGYTF. The chain is built from TRBV6-5 and TRBJ1-2; D gene unclear. Looked up from germline, CDR1 is MNHEY and CDR2 is SVGAGI. The V gene lost 6 bases and the J gene lost 4 bases, with 18 bases spanning the gap. This CDR3 is built from 15 residues.

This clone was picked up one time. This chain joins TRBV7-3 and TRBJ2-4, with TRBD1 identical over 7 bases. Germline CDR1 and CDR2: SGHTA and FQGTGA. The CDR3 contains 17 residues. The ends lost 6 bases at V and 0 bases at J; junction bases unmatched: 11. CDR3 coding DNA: TGTGCCAGCAGAGAGAACAGGGGACCCTTAGCCAAAAACATTCAGTACTTC. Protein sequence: CASRENRGPLAKNIQYF.

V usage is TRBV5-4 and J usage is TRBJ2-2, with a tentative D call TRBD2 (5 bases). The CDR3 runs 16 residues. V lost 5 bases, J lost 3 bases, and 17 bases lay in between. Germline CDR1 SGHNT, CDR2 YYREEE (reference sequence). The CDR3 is CASSPSSFLDTGELFF. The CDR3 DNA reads TGTGCCAGCAGTCCGTCTAGCTTTCTCGACACCGGGGAGCTGTTTTTT.

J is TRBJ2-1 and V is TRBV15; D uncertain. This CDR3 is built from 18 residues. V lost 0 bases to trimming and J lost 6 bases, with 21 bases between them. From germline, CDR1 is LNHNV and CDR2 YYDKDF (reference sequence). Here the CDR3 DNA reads TGTGCCACCAGCAGAGATAGTGTTGCTCGCTATCAACTCAATGAGCAGTTCTTC. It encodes CATSRDSVARYQLNEQFF.

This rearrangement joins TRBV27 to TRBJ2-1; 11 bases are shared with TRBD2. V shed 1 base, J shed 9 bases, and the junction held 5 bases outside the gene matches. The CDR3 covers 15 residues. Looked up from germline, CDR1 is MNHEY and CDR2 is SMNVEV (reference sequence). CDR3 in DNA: TGTGCCAGCAGTTTATTAGCGGGAGGGCCCAGTGAGCAGTTCTTC. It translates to CASSLLAGGPSEQFF.

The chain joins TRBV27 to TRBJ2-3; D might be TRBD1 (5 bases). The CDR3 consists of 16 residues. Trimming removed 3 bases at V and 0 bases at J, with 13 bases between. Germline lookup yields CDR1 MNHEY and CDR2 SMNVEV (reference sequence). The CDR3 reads CASSFRTGHSTDTQYF. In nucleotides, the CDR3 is TGTGCCAGCAGTTTCCGAACAGGACACAGCACAGATACGCAGTATTTT.

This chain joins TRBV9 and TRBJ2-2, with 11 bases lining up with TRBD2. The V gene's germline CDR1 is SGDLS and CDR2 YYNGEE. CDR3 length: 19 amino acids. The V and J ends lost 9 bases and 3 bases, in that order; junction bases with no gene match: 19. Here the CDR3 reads CATSPGLAGLPGDTGELFF. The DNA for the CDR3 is TGTGCCACCTCACCCGGACTAGCGGGCCTACCGGGTGACACCGGGGAGCTGTTTTTT.

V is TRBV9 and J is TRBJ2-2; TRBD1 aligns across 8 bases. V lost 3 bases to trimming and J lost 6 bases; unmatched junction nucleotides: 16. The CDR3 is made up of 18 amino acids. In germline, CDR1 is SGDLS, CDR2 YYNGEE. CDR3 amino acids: CASSAHPSDRVWAGELFF. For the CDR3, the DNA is TGTGCCAGCAGCGCCCACCCCTCGGACAGGGTATGGGCCGGGGAGCTGTTTTTT.

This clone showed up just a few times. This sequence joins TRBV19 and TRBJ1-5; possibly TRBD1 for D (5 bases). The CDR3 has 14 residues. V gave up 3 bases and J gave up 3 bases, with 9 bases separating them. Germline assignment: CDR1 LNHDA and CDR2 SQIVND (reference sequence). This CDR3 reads CASSIARVNQPQHF. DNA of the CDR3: TGTGCCAGTAGTATCGCCAGGGTCAATCAGCCCCAGCATTTT.

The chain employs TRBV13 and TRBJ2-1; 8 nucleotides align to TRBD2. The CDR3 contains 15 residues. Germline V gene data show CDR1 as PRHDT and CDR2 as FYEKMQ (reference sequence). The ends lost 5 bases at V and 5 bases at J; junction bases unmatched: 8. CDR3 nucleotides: TGTGCCAGCAGCGGACCTAGCGGGCCCGACAATGAGCAGTTCTTC. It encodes CASSGPSGPDNEQFF.

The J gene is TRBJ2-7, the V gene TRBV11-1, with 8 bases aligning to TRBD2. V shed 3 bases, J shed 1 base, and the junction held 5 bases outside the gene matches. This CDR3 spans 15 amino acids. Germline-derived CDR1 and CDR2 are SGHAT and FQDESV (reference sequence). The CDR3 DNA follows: TGTGCCAGCAGCTTGGCCAGCGGGGGATCCTACGAGCAGTACTTC. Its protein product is CASSLASGGSYEQYF. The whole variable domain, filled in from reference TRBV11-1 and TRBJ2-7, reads EAEVAQSPRYKITEKSQAVAFWCDPISGHATLYWYRQILGQGPELLVQFQDESVVDDSQLPKDRFSAERLKGVDSTLKIQPAELGDSAMYLCASSLASGGSYEQYFGPGTRLTVT.

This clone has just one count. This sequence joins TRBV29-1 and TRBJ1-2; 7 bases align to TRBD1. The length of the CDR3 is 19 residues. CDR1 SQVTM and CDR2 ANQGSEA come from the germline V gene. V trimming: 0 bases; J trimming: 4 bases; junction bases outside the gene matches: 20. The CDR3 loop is CSVEEFSGTEPLLSYGYTF. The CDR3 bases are TGCAGCGTTGAAGAATTTTCCGGGACAGAGCCGCTATTGTCCTATGGCTACACCTTC.

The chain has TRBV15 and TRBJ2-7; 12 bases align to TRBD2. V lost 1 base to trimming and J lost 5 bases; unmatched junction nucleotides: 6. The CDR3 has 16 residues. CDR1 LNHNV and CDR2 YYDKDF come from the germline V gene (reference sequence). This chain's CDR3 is CATSRGETSGSHEQYF. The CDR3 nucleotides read TGTGCCACCAGCAGAGGGGAGACTAGCGGGAGCCACGAGCAGTACTTC.

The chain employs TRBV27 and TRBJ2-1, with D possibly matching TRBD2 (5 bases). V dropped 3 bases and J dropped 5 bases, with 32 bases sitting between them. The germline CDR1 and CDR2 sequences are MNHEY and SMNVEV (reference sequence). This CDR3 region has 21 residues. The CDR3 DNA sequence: TGTGCCAGCAGTTTGAGGAGTCTAGCTTTAACTGCCGACATGAGGCACAATGAGCAGTTCTTC. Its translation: CASSLRSLALTADMRHNEQFF.

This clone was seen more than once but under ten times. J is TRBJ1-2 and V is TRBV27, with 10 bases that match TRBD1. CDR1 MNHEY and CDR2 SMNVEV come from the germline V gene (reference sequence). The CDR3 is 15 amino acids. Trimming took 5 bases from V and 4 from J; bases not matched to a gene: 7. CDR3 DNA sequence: TGTGCCAGCAGTATCAAGGACAGGGGGGGCTATGGCTACACCTTC. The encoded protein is CASSIKDRGGYGYTF.

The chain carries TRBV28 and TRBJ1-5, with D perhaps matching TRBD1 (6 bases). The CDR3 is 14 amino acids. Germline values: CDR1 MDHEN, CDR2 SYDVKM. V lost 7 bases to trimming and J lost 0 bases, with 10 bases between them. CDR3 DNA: TGTGCCAGCAAGTACAGGGATAGCAATCAGCCCCAGCATTTT. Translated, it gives CASKYRDSNQPQHF.

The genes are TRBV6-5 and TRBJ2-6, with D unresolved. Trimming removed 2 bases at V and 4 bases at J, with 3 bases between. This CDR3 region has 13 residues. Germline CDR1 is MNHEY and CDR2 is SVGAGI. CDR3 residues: CASSYRGANVLTF. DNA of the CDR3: TGTGCCAGCAGTTACCGGGGGGCCAACGTCCTGACTTTC.

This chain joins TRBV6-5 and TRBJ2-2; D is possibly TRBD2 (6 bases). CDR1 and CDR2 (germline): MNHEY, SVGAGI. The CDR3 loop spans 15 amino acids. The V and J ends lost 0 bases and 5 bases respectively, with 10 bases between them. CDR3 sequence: CASSYSPGRTGELFF. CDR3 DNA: TGTGCCAGCAGTTACTCGCCAGGGAGGACCGGGGAGCTGTTTTTT.

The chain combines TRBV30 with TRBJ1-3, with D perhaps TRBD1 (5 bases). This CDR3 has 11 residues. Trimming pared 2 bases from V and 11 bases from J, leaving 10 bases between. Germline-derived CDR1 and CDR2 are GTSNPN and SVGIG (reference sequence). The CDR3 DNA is TGTGCCTGGAGTTCGGGGGTCGCCATATATTTT. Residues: CAWSSGVAIYF. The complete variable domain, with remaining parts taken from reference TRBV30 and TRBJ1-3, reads SQTIHQWPATLVQPVGSPLSLECTVEGTSNPNLYWYRQAAGRGLQLLFYSVGIGQISSEVPQNLSASRPQDRQFILSSKKLLLSDSGFYLCAWSSGVAIYFGEGSWLTVV.

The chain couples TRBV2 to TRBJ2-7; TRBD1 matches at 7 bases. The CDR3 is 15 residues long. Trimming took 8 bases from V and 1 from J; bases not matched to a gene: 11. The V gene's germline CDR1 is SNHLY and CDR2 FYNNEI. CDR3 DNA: TGTGCCAGCGGGGAAACGACAGGGATTTCCTACGAGCAGTACTTC. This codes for CASGETTGISYEQYF.